Sequencing of this TCR beta chain was carried out in a study of identical twins. TCRdb re-derived calls from the 5' RACE reads in MiXCR, one entry per CDR3 protein. The table lists 500,000 to 650,000 distinct CDR3 sequences, about 7.1% of them singletons. This CDR3 comprises 12 residues. With 0 bases removed from V and 5 bases from J, the gap between germline ends came to 7 bases. Per the germline V gene, CDR1 is SQVTM and CDR2 is ANQGSEA. The data were also submitted as part of a second study, on yellow fever vaccine responses in identical twins.

The sequencing sample was made of PBMCs. The chain employs TRBV29-1 and TRBJ2-5; D is unresolved. This receptor was taken from a woman between 18 and 29 years old in good health. The CDR3 reads CSVEEDSETQYF. DNA for the CDR3: TGCAGCGTTGAAGAGGATTCGGAGACCCAGTACTTC.